This T cell receptor (beta chain) was identified during a study of cytomegalovirus exposure and HLA in healthy donors. The V segment lost 10 bases and the J segment 0 bases; nucleotides outside the gene matches: 5. The CDR3 runs 14 residues. Germline-derived CDR1 and CDR2 are MNHNS and SASEGT. PCR amplification relied on 60 Vbeta primers (plus 13 Jbeta primers). Sequenced by immunoSEQ multiplex PCR; TCRdb stores in-frame clones only, minus some. The table lists 280,000 or so clones, about 90% of them singletons. This chain connects TRBV6-1 to TRBJ2-4, with TRBD1 identical over 8 bases. The sequenced sample was PBMCs. This receptor was identified in a woman in her late teens or twenties in good health and CMV-seronegative. The CDR3 nucleotides are TGTGCCACCGACAGGGGTGTAGCCAAAAACATTCAGTACTTC. This translates into CATDRGVAKNIQYF.